The clone carrying this T cell receptor (beta chain) was observed many times. Its antigen is not known. Amplified TCR beta CDR3 regions came from RNA transcripts. Initially, a first-round RT-PCR of the TCR CDR3 employed the HTBI primer set. TCRdb re-called the multiplex PCR reads with MiXCR, one entry per CDR3 protein. In the table there are around 690,000 distinct CDR3 sequences, roughly 17% of which are singletons. The data belong to a study of T cells in Graves' hyperthyroidism and ophthalmopathy. Study-wide points: The blood repertoire included most of the expanded thyroid clonotypes above 0.001.

This receptor was taken from a man between 45 and 60 years old with Graves' hyperthyroidism. The sequenced sample consisted of blood.

As DNA, the CDR3 is TGTGCCAGCCGACCCACCGTGCGGAACACTGAAGCTTTCTTT. Its protein product is CASRPTVRNTEAFF. The chain has TRBV28 and TRBJ1-1; D is uncertain. The germline V gene has CDR1 MDHEN and CDR2 SYDVKM. Trimming took off 8 bases at V and 1 base at J, with 14 bases between the two ends. This CDR3 is built from 14 residues.